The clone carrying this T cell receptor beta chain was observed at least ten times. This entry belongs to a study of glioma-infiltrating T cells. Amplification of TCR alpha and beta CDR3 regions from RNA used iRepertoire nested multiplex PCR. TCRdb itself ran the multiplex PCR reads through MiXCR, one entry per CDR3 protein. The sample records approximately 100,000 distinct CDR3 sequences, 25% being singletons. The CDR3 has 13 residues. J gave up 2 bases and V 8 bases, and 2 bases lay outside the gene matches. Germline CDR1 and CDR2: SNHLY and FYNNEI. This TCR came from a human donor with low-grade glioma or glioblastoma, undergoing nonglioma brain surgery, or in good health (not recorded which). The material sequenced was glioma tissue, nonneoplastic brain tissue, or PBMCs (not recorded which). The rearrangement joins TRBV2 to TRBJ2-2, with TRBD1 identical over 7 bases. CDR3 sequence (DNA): TGTGCCAGCGGGACAGTTAACACCGGGGAGCTGTTTTTT. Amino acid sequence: CASGTVNTGELFF.